Below are 24 T cell receptor beta chains sequenced from a single sample in a study of blood T cell repertoires in COVID-19. The data were produced by immunoSEQ multiplex PCR, yet TCRdb's version contains in-frame clones alone and is incomplete. Of 370,000 or so clones in the sample, 81% were seen once. The sample comprised peripheral blood. The receptors here all came from a human donor with acute or convalescent COVID-19. The donor label of this sample is uncertain.

The rearrangement joins TRBV7-8 to TRBJ2-5, with 10 positions matching TRBD1. The V segment lost 5 bases and the J segment 1 base; nucleotides outside the gene matches: 4. Germline V gene data show CDR1 as SGHVS and CDR2 as FQNEAQ. The CDR3 sequence is 15 residues long. The CDR3 nucleotides read TGTGCCAGCAGCCGAGACAGGGGGCGCCAAGAGACCCAGTACTTC. It encodes CASSRDRGRQETQYF.

Of note for this clone: Additional DNA sequences in this sample encode the identical CDR3. The V and J genes are TRBV12-3 or TRBV12-4 and TRBJ1-1; D not certain. This CDR3 is built from 13 residues. V lost 2 bases to trimming and J lost 1 base, with 5 bases between them. The CDR3 loop reads CASSLSRNTEAFF. The CDR3 bases are TGTGCCAGCAGTTTAAGTAGGAACACTGAAGCTTTCTTT.

The chain uses TRBV3-1 (or the pseudogene TRBV3-2) and TRBJ1-1, with D perhaps matching TRBD1 (6 bases). This CDR3 is 15 amino acids long. The germline V gene encodes CDR1 LGHDT and CDR2 YNNKEL (reference sequence). Trimming took 3 bases from V and 4 from J, leaving 15 bases between them. The CDR3 spells CASSQPSGGITEAFF. The CDR3, as DNA: TGTGCCAGCAGCCAGCCCTCGGGGGGCATCACTGAAGCTTTCTTT.

The V and J genes are TRBV24-1 and TRBJ2-2; 7 bases map to TRBD1. The V gene end was trimmed by 4 bases and the J gene end by 4 bases; junction bases not matched to a gene: 5. Germline loops: CDR1 KGHDR, CDR2 SFDVKD. The CDR3 is 15 amino acids. CDR3 coding DNA: TGTGCCACCAGTGACCCGGGACAGACCACCGGGGAGCTGTTTTTT. Translating it yields CATSDPGQTTGELFF.

This chain links TRBV6-1 with TRBJ1-1; TRBD1 aligns across 9 bases. Germline values: CDR1 MNHNS, CDR2 SASEGT. The V segment lost 1 base and the J segment 1 base; nucleotides outside the gene matches: 1. The CDR3 is made up of 15 amino acids. Here the CDR3 reads CASSEGQGGNTEAFF. The CDR3 nucleotides read TGTGCCAGCAGTGAAGGACAGGGGGGGAACACTGAAGCTTTCTTT.

The rearrangement joins TRBV18 to TRBJ1-4; 9 bases fit TRBD1. The V and J ends lost 4 bases and 2 bases, in that order; junction bases with no gene match: 11. The CDR3 covers 18 residues. CDR1 KGHSH and CDR2 LQKENI come from the germline V gene. CDR3: CASSLNLGTGSTNEKLFF. In DNA form, the CDR3 reads TGTGCCAGCTCACTGAACCTCGGGACAGGGAGCACTAATGAAAAACTGTTTTTT.

Points on this clone: Compared with germline, one end of the junction differs, possibly owing to a read error. The chain employs TRBV4-1 and TRBJ1-5; 8 bases agree with TRBD1. Germline V gene lookup returns CDR1 MGHRA and CDR2 YSYEKL. CDR3 length: 15 residues. CDR3 DNA: TGCGCCAGCAGCCCCGGACAGGGCAGCAAGCAGCCCCAGCATTTT. It encodes CASSPGQGSKQPQHF.

V and J are TRBV6-5 and TRBJ1-3; 8 nucleotides agree with TRBD1. The length of the CDR3 is 15 residues. The V segment lost 6 bases and the J segment 5 bases; nucleotides outside the gene matches: 9. CDR1 and CDR2 from the germline V gene are MNHEY and SVGAGI. The CDR3 region has the DNA TGTGCCAGCAGGACGACAGGGGCTGGTCGAAACACCATATATTTT. Amino acid sequence: CASRTTGAGRNTIYF.

Here the CDR3 reads CASSLRGVAPYEQYF. DNA for the CDR3: TGTGCCAGCAGCTTGCGTGGAGTAGCACCCTACGAGCAGTACTTC. The rearrangement joins TRBV7-9 to TRBJ2-7; unclear D gene. The CDR3 totals 15 residues. Trimming shortened V by 3 bases and J by 2 bases, and 14 bases separated the two germline ends. The germline V gene encodes CDR1 SEHNR and CDR2 FQNEAQ (reference sequence).

The V gene is TRBV12-3 or TRBV12-4, the J gene TRBJ2-1, with 9 nucleotides matching TRBD2. V lost 6 bases to trimming and J lost 8 bases; unmatched junction nucleotides: 5. This CDR3 contains 13 residues. CDR3 amino acids: CASSDSGSYEQFF. CDR3 DNA: TGTGCCAGCAGCGATAGCGGGAGCTATGAGCAGTTCTTC.

The chain links TRBV5-1 to TRBJ2-1; 11 bases are a match to TRBD1. The V gene's germline CDR1 is SGHRS and CDR2 YFSETQ. The CDR3 covers 13 residues. V was clipped by 2 bases and J by 10 bases; unmatched bases: 2. For the CDR3, the DNA is TGCGCCAGCAGCTTAGGGACAGGGGGAGAGCAGTTCTTC. Protein product: CASSLGTGGEQFF.

This clone was picked up a small number of times. This CDR3 is also generated by other DNA sequences in the sample. The V and J genes are TRBV7-8 and TRBJ1-6; D not resolved. The germline CDR1 and CDR2 sequences are SGHVS and FQNEAQ. Trimming pared 6 bases from V and 6 bases from J, leaving 9 bases between. The CDR3 is made up of 13 amino acids. CDR3 DNA: TGTGCCAGCAGTCCAGGTGGTAATTCACCCCTCCACTTT. It specifies CASSPGGNSPLHF.

The chain uses TRBV2 and TRBJ2-1; perhaps TRBD2 as D (6 bases). Germline V CDR1 and CDR2: SNHLY, FYNNEI. Trimming removed 8 bases from V and 0 bases from J, with 11 bases in between. The CDR3 consists of 14 residues. The CDR3 nucleotides are TGTGCCAGCCTCGGGAGCCCCTCCTACAATGAGCAGTTCTTC. Protein sequence: CASLGSPSYNEQFF.

V usage is TRBV12-1 and J usage is TRBJ2-3; TRBD2, as called in the table, went unchecked against the DNA. TRBV12-1 is flagged as a pseudogene. The CDR3 extends over 16 amino acids. As DNA, the CDR3 is TGTGCCAGCAGCTTTAGCCGGACTAGCGGCACAGATACGCAGTATTTT. As protein: CASSFSRTSGTDTQYF.

J is TRBJ2-5 and V is TRBV19, with TRBD1 identical over 10 bases. The CDR3 loop spans 14 amino acids. V lost 9 bases and J lost 5; bases outside the gene matches: 9. Germline V gives CDR1 LNHDA, CDR2 SQIVND (reference sequence). The CDR3 loop is CASQRQGAWETQYF. In DNA form, the CDR3 reads TGTGCCAGCCAACGACAGGGGGCGTGGGAGACCCAGTACTTC.

The rearrangement uses TRBV19 and TRBJ1-1, with 10 nucleotides matching TRBD1. V was pared by 8 bases and J by 0 bases, with 3 bases of the junction left unmatched. The CDR3 sequence is 14 residues long. The V gene's germline CDR1 is LNHDA and CDR2 SQIVND (reference sequence). This chain's CDR3 is CASRGQGMNTEAFF. CDR3 coding DNA: TGTGCCAGTCGGGGACAGGGGATGAACACTGAAGCTTTCTTT.

The chain uses TRBV3-1 (or the pseudogene TRBV3-2) and TRBJ1-3; D is possibly TRBD1 (5 bases). Deletions cut 4 bases from V and 5 bases from J, with 6 bases between. Germline V gene lookup returns CDR1 LGHDT and CDR2 YNNKEL (reference sequence). CDR3 length equals 12 residues. The CDR3 DNA reads as TGTGCCAGCAGCCCGGACAGAAACACCATATATTTT. Protein: CASSPDRNTIYF.

The V and J genes are TRBV2 and TRBJ1-4, with D possibly being TRBD1 (5 bases). The V end lost 6 bases, the J end lost 6 bases, and 14 bases lay between the germline ends. Germline-derived CDR1 and CDR2 are SNHLY and FYNNEI. The CDR3 loop spans 14 amino acids. The CDR3 protein is CASSMDMKHEKLFF. In DNA form, the CDR3 reads TGTGCCAGCAGCATGGACATGAAGCATGAAAAACTGTTTTTT.

The sample holds a few counts of this clone. The chain is built from TRBV11-2 and TRBJ2-7, with 9 bases lining up with TRBD2. The CDR3 is made up of 19 amino acids. The V and J ends lost 0 bases and 0 bases, in that order; junction bases with no gene match: 12. Germline loops: CDR1 SGHAT, CDR2 FQNNGV. The CDR3: CASSLDAGIGGRASYEQYF. Here the CDR3 DNA reads TGTGCCAGCAGCTTAGACGCAGGGATAGGCGGGAGGGCCTCCTACGAGCAGTACTTC.

V is TRBV11-2 and J is TRBJ1-3, with D unresolved. The germline gives CDR1 SGHAT, CDR2 FQNNGV. This CDR3 is built from 15 residues. The V and J ends lost 5 bases and 0 bases respectively, with 11 bases between them. CDR3 bases: TGTGCCAGCAGCCCCCAGTCTTACTCTGGAAACACCATATATTTT. It codes for CASSPQSYSGNTIYF.

The V gene is TRBV5-5, the J gene TRBJ2-7; no clear D. V lost 4 bases to trimming and J lost 1 base, with 9 bases between them. Germline CDR1 reads SGHKS; CDR2 reads YYEKEE (reference sequence). The CDR3 is 13 residues long. CDR3 sequence (DNA): TGTGCCAGCAGCCTTATTGAGTCCTACGAGCAGTACTTC. Translated, it gives CASSLIESYEQYF.

CDR3 region: CASSPEREWWETQYF. DNA for the CDR3: TGTGCCAGCAGTCCTGAGCGGGAGTGGTGGGAGACCCAGTACTTC. The rearrangement uses TRBV2 and TRBJ2-5; TRBD2 matches at 8 bases. Germline V gene lookup returns CDR1 SNHLY and CDR2 FYNNEI. The trim removed 5 bases at V and 5 bases at J, leaving 10 bases unmatched. The CDR3 totals 15 residues.

CDR3 residues: CASSFNRETQYF. The CDR3, as DNA: TGTGCCAGCAGCTTTAATCGAGAGACCCAGTACTTC. This chain uses TRBV7-8 with TRBJ2-5; no firm D call. Germline assignment: CDR1 SGHVS and CDR2 FQNEAQ. This CDR3 comprises 12 residues. The V end lost 3 bases, the J end lost 4 bases, and 6 bases lay between the germline ends.

This chain uses TRBV19 with TRBJ1-1; no clear D. The V end lost 1 base, the J end lost 1 base, and 7 bases lay between the germline ends. The CDR3 extends over 14 amino acids. Germline-derived CDR1 and CDR2 are LNHDA and SQIVND (reference sequence). The CDR3 DNA reads TGTGCCAGTAGTATAGCGGCAGGGAACACTGAAGCTTTCTTT. Amino acid sequence: CASSIAAGNTEAFF.